This T cell receptor beta chain was captured in a study of blood T cell repertoires in COVID-19. About the research overall: Italy, Spain and the United States were the sources of the convalescent and acute COVID-19 samples. From T cells, B-cell-depleted T cells, or PBMCs came the material, which was cDNA or gDNA.

Germline values: CDR1 MNHNS, CDR2 SASEGT. This CDR3 region has 12 residues. Unmatched junction bases numbered 6, after V lost 3 bases and J lost 14 bases. TCRdb keeps only in-frame clones here, not all; method: immunoSEQ multiplex PCR. The sample gives fewer than 150,000 clones, around three quarters of which show up once; 9.5% to 14% is in the top ten. The chain carries TRBV6-1 and TRBJ2-1; 8 bases match TRBD2. Input material: peripheral blood. The receptor comes from a human donor in a cohort sampled during active COVID-19. DNA of the CDR3: TGTGCCAGCAGTGACACAGGAGCGGGGGAGTTCTTC. This encodes CASSDTGAGEFF.